This entry concerns a single T cell receptor beta chain. Produced via immunoSEQ multiplex PCR; TCRdb's table is partial and in-frame only. The table has approximately 250,000 clones, approximately 89% seen once; the top ten hold roughly 2.3%. Allocation to cohorts depended on clinical history reported by the participants. The data stem from a study of blood T cell repertoires in COVID-19. Germline values: CDR1 SNHLY, CDR2 FYNNEI. The CDR3 runs 14 residues. Germline trimming cut 6 bases from V and 6 bases from J; bases unmatched to any gene: 9. The TCR originated in a woman in her thirties or forties with acute COVID-19. The V gene is TRBV2, the J gene TRBJ2-5; 8 nucleotides align to TRBD1. The sequencing input was PBMCs or T cells enriched from blood (not recorded which). Written as DNA, the CDR3 is TGTGCCAGCAGGATCGACAGGGGTCGGCAGACCCAGTACTTC. Residues: CASRIDRGRQTQYF.